Included here is one T cell receptor (beta chain) sequence, with context. Antigen: not known. The data stem from a study of OX40 agonist ivuxolimab in advanced cancers. The wider study: Dosing consisted of intravenous ivuxolimab at 0.01 to 10 mg/kg every 2 weeks. Patients were around 83% male with ages about 23 to 90, mean about 65.

Germline V gene sequence: CDR1 SGHTA, CDR2 FQGNSA. V shed 5 bases and J shed 7 bases, with 9 bases lying between them. The CDR3 consists of 12 residues. Study results and limitations: Both blood CD4+ and CD8+ T cells showed clonal growth by week 6 at 0.1 to 3.0 mg/kg.

TCRdb keeps only in-frame clones here, not all; method: immunoSEQ multiplex PCR. Of about 42,000 clones in the sample, about 79% were seen once. This TCR was sampled from an adult with an advanced solid tumor such as melanoma, head and neck, liver or kidney cancer. The chain carries TRBV7-2 and TRBJ2-1, with unresolved D. Sequences were derived from CD4+ or CD8+ T cells sorted from blood, sampled in a trial of the OX40 agonist ivuxolimab. The CDR3 reads CASSPYTNEQFF. CDR3 DNA sequence: TGTGCCAGCAGCCCTTACACGAATGAGCAGTTCTTC.